This T cell receptor beta chain derives from a study of shared clonotypes between healthy human individuals. Profiled with immunoSEQ multiplex PCR; TCRdb holds only in-frame clones, not every one. The repertoire includes 950,000 to 1,300,000 clones, under 80% of them detected once, and 1.4% sits in the top ten. Germline lookup yields CDR1 KGHSH and CDR2 LQKENI. Trimming stripped 5 bases from V and 1 base from J, with 18 bases between. The length of the CDR3 is 18 residues. Sequencing was carried out using memory CD4+ T cells sorted from blood. Subset described: CD45RA-negative fraction. This chain uses TRBV18 with TRBJ2-6; no definite D call. The clonotype originates from a man aged 18 to 30 in good health. CDR3 DNA sequence: TGTGCCAGCTCAACCCTGATCCGGGTCCCGTCTGGGGCCAACGTCCTGACTTTC. Its protein is CASSTLIRVPSGANVLTF. The full variable domain, rest sourced from reference TRBV18 and TRBJ2-6, is NAGVMQNPRHLVRRRGQEARLRCSPMKGHSHVYWYRQLPEEGLKFMVYLQKENIIDESGMPKERFSAEFPKEGPSILRIQQVVRGDSAAYFCASSTLIRVPSGANVLTFGAGSRLTVL.